Detailed here is one T cell receptor (beta chain). The antigen is not known. Generated by immunoSEQ multiplex PCR, the TCRdb table keeps only in-frame clones and is missing some. The table shows around 26,000 clones, with approximately 81% occurring only once. This sample was included in a study of OX40 agonist ivuxolimab in advanced cancers. Study background: An agonistic anti-OX40 (CD134) antibody, ivuxolimab, was used to treat the patients. The patients received ivuxolimab by intravenous route every 2 weeks at 0.01 to 10 mg/kg.

Whole-study findings and limits: The study found that CD8+ T cells averaged more expanded clones than CD4+.

The V gene's germline CDR1 is SGDLS and CDR2 YYNGEE. CDR3 length: 14 amino acids. The chain uses TRBV9 and TRBJ2-7; D gene ambiguous. This clonotype originated in an adult with an advanced solid tumor such as melanoma, head and neck, liver or kidney cancer. This material consisted of CD4+ or CD8+ T cells sorted from blood, taken in a trial of the OX40 agonist ivuxolimab. CDR3 nucleotide sequence: TGTCGCATATGTAGGCCGAGAGGCTCCTACGAGCAGTACTTC. Residues: CRICRPRGSYEQYF.